This entry lists 17 T cell receptor beta chains sequenced from one sample in a study of blood T cell repertoires in COVID-19. Clones were read by immunoSEQ multiplex PCR, and TCRdb kept only the in-frame ones, dropping some. The top ten clones hold 25% to 30% of a sample with roughly 85,000 clones, 70% to 90% of them seen once. Sequencing input: peripheral blood. Every receptor here comes from a man in his forties or fifties with active or convalescent COVID-19.

This clone was observed a few times. The V and J genes are TRBV24-1 and TRBJ1-2, with 8 bases lining up with TRBD1. The CDR3 runs 14 residues. V shed 1 base and J 8 bases; nucleotides not matched to a gene: 5. Per the germline V gene, CDR1 is KGHDR and CDR2 is SFDVKD. The CDR3 sequence is CATSDFGTGGGYTF. The CDR3 coding sequence is TGTGCCACCAGTGATTTCGGGACAGGCGGCGGCTACACCTTC.

The V gene is TRBV5-4, the J gene TRBJ1-2, with 8 bases lining up with TRBD1. The CDR3 loop spans 15 amino acids. Germline trimming cut 2 bases from V and 4 bases from J; bases unmatched to any gene: 7. Germline CDR1 reads SGHNT; CDR2 reads YYREEE (reference sequence). CDR3 amino acids: CASSFPGQAPYGYTF. The CDR3 region has the DNA TGTGCCAGCAGCTTTCCGGGACAGGCTCCCTATGGCTACACCTTC.

The chain is built from TRBV6-1 and TRBJ1-2; D remains unclear. V was cut by 3 bases and J by 4 bases, with 12 bases left in between. This CDR3 contains 14 residues. Looked up from germline, CDR1 is MNHNS and CDR2 is SASEGT. CDR3 in DNA: TGTGCCAGCAGTGAGACAATCGAGGGCTATGGCTACACCTTC. Its protein product is CASSETIEGYGYTF.

The table lists this clone with a few counts. The CDR3 protein is CASSSRGGAGQPQHF. DNA for the CDR3: TGTGCCAGCAGCTCTCGCGGGGGTGCGGGTCAGCCCCAGCATTTT. The chain is built from TRBV7-2 and TRBJ1-5, with D perhaps TRBD1 (5 bases). The CDR3 has 15 residues. V was cut by 4 bases and J by 6 bases, with 16 bases left in between. CDR1 is SGHTA, CDR2 FQGNSA, per germline.

The chain carries TRBV6-6 and TRBJ1-2, with no clear D. Trimming removed 0 bases at V and 3 bases at J, with 2 bases between. The CDR3 contains 12 residues. CDR1 and CDR2 (germline): MNHNY, SVGAGI (reference sequence). The CDR3 loop is CASSYSDYGYTF. The CDR3 DNA sequence: TGTGCCAGCAGTTACTCCGACTATGGCTACACCTTC.

The genes are TRBV5-1 and TRBJ1-2; D is possibly TRBD1 (6 bases). V lost 0 bases and J 7 bases, leaving 13 bases between the germline ends. Germline assignment: CDR1 SGHRS and CDR2 YFSETQ. The CDR3 contains 14 residues. Here the CDR3 reads CASSLEGVRTGYTF. CDR3 in DNA: TGCGCCAGCAGCTTGGAGGGGGTTCGTACTGGCTACACCTTC.

The chain employs TRBV2 and TRBJ1-1, with 9 bases identical to TRBD1. This CDR3 region has 13 residues. From germline, CDR1 is SNHLY and CDR2 FYNNEI. J lost 5 bases, V lost 6 bases, and 4 bases had no gene match. The CDR3 DNA reads TGTGCCAGCAGGAGGGACAGGGAGACTGAAGCTTTCTTT. This codes for CASRRDRETEAFF.

The chain combines TRBV27 with TRBJ2-2; 10 positions match TRBD2. Germline values: CDR1 MNHEY, CDR2 SMNVEV (reference sequence). V shed 4 bases and J 0 bases; nucleotides not matched to a gene: 17. The CDR3 runs 21 residues. In DNA form, the CDR3 reads TGTGCCAGCAGTTCCACCTACATACTAGCGGGACCTACCTCGAACACCGGGGAGCTGTTTTTT. Translated, it gives CASSSTYILAGPTSNTGELFF.

In nucleotides, the CDR3 is TGTGCCAGTAGTAAGTACCGGCGGGGAGAGACCCAGTACTTC. Protein product: CASSKYRRGETQYF. This rearrangement joins TRBV19 to TRBJ2-5; possibly TRBD2 for D (6 bases). This CDR3 region has 14 residues. The germline V and J ends were trimmed by 4 bases and 4 bases, with 13 bases remaining between them. Germline CDR1 LNHDA, CDR2 SQIVND (reference sequence).

By share, this clone counts as large. The chain links TRBV15 to TRBJ2-3; tentatively, D is TRBD2 (6 bases). This CDR3 spans 13 amino acids. From germline, CDR1 is LNHNV and CDR2 YYDKDF (reference sequence). Trimming left V 11 bases short and J 4 bases short, with 16 bases between. CDR3 bases: TGTGCCCTGAAGGAGGGGATTGCAGATACGCAGTATTTT. Its translation: CALKEGIADTQYF.

V gene TRBV27 combines with J gene TRBJ2-2; TRBD1 is a possible D gene (6 bases). CDR1 MNHEY and CDR2 SMNVEV come from the germline V gene (reference sequence). The CDR3 loop spans 18 amino acids. The V and J ends lost 6 bases and 3 bases respectively, with 23 bases between them. The CDR3 bases are TGTGCCAGCAGAACCACAGGGTTTGAGATGAGGGACACCGGGGAGCTGTTTTTT. This codes for CASRTTGFEMRDTGELFF.

The count of this clone is one. The chain is built from TRBV5-1 and TRBJ1-1; D not certain. The CDR3 contains 14 residues. V was clipped by 4 bases and J by 3 bases, with 13 bases between them. The germline CDR1 and CDR2 sequences are SGHRS and YFSETQ. CDR3: CASSGEPSDTEAFF. The CDR3 coding sequence is TGCGCCAGCAGCGGGGAGCCCTCAGACACTGAAGCTTTCTTT.

J is TRBJ1-5 and V is TRBV12-3 or TRBV12-4; no firm D call. The V end lost 9 bases, the J end lost 5 bases, and 14 bases lay between the germline ends. CDR3 length equals 13 residues. The CDR3 loop is CASGVGSHQPQHF. CDR3 DNA: TGTGCCAGTGGAGTAGGCAGCCATCAGCCCCAGCATTTT.

The rearrangement joins TRBV5-1 to TRBJ2-2; 7 bases agree with TRBD1. Germline-derived CDR1 and CDR2 are SGHRS and YFSETQ. V was clipped by 0 bases and J by 5 bases; unmatched bases: 7. The CDR3 is made up of 16 amino acids. As DNA, the CDR3 is TGCGCCAGCAGCTTGGACGAAATGACAGGGACCGGGGAGCTGTTTTTT. Amino acids: CASSLDEMTGTGELFF.

This rearrangement joins TRBV30 to TRBJ1-3, with 8 bases that match TRBD1. This CDR3 is built from 16 residues. V was pared by 3 bases and J by 8 bases, with 15 bases of the junction left unmatched. CDR1 GTSNPN and CDR2 SVGIG come from the germline V gene (reference sequence). CDR3 sequence (DNA): TGTGCCTGGAGCCCCCGACGACAGGGGAGAATAGACACCATATATTTT. Amino acid sequence: CAWSPRRQGRIDTIYF.

The V call is TRBV29-1, the J call TRBJ2-5, with a weak D call TRBD1 (6 bases). This CDR3 has 14 amino acids. Trimming removed 6 bases from V and 0 bases from J, with 14 bases in between. Germline values: CDR1 SQVTM, CDR2 ANQGSEA. The DNA of the CDR3 is TGCAGCGTAGCAAGGGGGTCCTACCAAGAGACCCAGTACTTC. Amino acid sequence: CSVARGSYQETQYF.

V is TRBV24-1 and J is TRBJ2-2; the D gene is possibly TRBD1 (6 bases). CDR3 length: 17 amino acids. Deletions cut 5 bases from V and 4 bases from J, with 19 bases between. Germline CDR1 reads KGHDR; CDR2 reads SFDVKD. The DNA for the CDR3 is TGTGCCACCAGTGCTTTTCGGGGAACAGGGCGCACCGGGGAGCTGTTTTTT. Residues: CATSAFRGTGRTGELFF.